The 3 T cell receptor gamma chains below come from one sample, sequenced in a study of gamma-delta chains in newborns, infants, children. TCRdb re-called the reads via CATT. Of around 1,800 gamma-chain clones listed, approximately 70% were seen once; the top ten hold around a quarter. Sequencing was performed on blood. The source is a child who was a newborn, infant or young child, either healthy, febrile or measles-vaccinated (not recorded which).

About this clone: A read error is possible here, since a much larger clone lies one base away. Within the sample, other DNA sequences also encode this same CDR3. The genes are TRGV9 and TRGJP. TCRdb lists no J gene, so it was determined here by aligning the DNA to germline. CDR1 GITISATS and CDR2 ISYDGTV come from the germline V gene (reference sequence). This CDR3 is 14 amino acids long. The CDR3: CALWQELGKKIKVF. The DNA of the CDR3 is TGTGCCTTGTGGCAGGAGTTGGGCAAAAAAATCAAGGTATTT.

The chain is built from TRGV5 and TRGJ1 or TRGJ2. As TCRdb names no J gene, one was assigned here on the basis of a DNA match to germline. The CDR3 consists of 13 residues. Germline V gives CDR1 VINAFY, CDR2 YDVSNSKD. J gave up 7 bases and V 0 bases, and 6 bases lay outside the gene matches. CDR3 DNA: TGTGCCACCTGGGACAGGCGAGAATATAAGAAACTCTTT. Translated, it gives CATWDRREYKKLF.

Details on this clone: Other DNA sequences of this sample code for an identical CDR3. The J gene is TRGJP, the V gene TRGV9. TCRdb records no J gene; here it was assigned by comparing the DNA to germline. CDR1 is GITISATS, CDR2 ISYDGTV, per germline (reference sequence). V lost 2 bases to trimming and J lost 7 bases; unmatched junction nucleotides: 8. This CDR3 has 17 residues. This CDR3 reads CALWEAGGELGKKIKVF. CDR3 nucleotides: TGTGCCTTGTGGGAGGCCGGGGGGGAGTTGGGCAAAAAAATCAAGGTATTT.